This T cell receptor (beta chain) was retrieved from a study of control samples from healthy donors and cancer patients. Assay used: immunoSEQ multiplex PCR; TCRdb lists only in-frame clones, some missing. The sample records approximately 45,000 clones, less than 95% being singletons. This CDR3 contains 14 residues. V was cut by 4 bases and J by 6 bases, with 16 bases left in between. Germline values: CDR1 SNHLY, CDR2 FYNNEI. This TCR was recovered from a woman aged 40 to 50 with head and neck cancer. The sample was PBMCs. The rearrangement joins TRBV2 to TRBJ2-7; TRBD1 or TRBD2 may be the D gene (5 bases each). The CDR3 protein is CASSAQGLGLEQYF. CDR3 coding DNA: TGTGCCAGCAGTGCTCAAGGACTGGGGCTCGAGCAGTACTTC.